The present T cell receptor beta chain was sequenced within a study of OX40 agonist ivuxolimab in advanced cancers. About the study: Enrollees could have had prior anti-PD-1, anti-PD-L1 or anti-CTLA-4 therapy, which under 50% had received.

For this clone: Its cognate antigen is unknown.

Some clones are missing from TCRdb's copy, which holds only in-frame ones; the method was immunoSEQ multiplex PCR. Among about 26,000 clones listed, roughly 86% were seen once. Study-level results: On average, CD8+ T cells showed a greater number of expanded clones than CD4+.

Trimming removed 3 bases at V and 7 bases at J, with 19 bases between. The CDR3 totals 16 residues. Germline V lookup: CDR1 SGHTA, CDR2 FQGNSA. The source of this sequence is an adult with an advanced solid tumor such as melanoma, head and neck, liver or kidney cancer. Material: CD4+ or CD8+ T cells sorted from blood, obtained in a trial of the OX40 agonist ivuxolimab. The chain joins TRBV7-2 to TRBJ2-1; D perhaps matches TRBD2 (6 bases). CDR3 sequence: CASSFPGLEVHNEQFF. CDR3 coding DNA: TGTGCCAGCAGCTTCCCGGGACTGGAAGTACATAATGAGCAGTTCTTC.